These 24 T cell receptor beta chains were all obtained from the same sample, sequenced in a study of human T cells and chemical hapten exposure (dated by TCRdb to about 2021). The time point label, read with the paper, signifies: patch test 2, 6 weeks after DPC sensitization. This sample's treatment or condition label indicates: therapeutic diphenylcyclopropenone sensitization with weekly scalp DPC. Libraries were made using RACE. Reads for this sample came from a NextSeq 500. TCRdb trimmed public reads at Q25 via fastp, called clones via MiXCR and kept in-frame beta chains. Rows with one shared CDR3 protein collapse into an entry with the most common genes and DNA. Here the sample has some 100,000 distinct CDR3 sequences; 7% to 10% occur a single time. The ten largest make up about 2% of the sample. The sample in question was whole blood, obtained in connection with sensitization to the hapten diphenylcyclopropenone (DPC). The receptors shown here come from a woman aged 40 to 50 with alopecia areata. Some clones in this sample may be carry-over from other donors' samples.

The chain couples TRBV28 to TRBJ2-7; D is uncertain. The CDR3 is made up of 12 amino acids. Germline V gene data show CDR1 as MDHEN and CDR2 as SYDVKM. Trimming took 7 bases from V and 7 from J, leaving 14 bases between them. This CDR3 is CASTPSRGEQYF. The CDR3 DNA follows: TGTGCCAGCACTCCCTCCCGAGGAGAGCAGTACTTC.

The rearrangement joins TRBV28 to TRBJ1-5; D unresolved. Trimming took 4 bases from V and 3 from J, leaving 4 bases between them. The length of the CDR3 is 12 residues. CDR1 and CDR2 from the germline V gene are MDHEN and SYDVKM. The CDR3 loop is CASSSFNQPQHF. DNA of the CDR3: TGTGCCAGCAGTTCCTTCAATCAGCCCCAGCATTTT. Variable domain in full (rest from reference TRBV28 and TRBJ1-5): DVKVTQSSRYLVKRTGEKVFLECVQDMDHENMFWYRQDPGLGLRLIYFSYDVKMKEKGDIPEGYSVSREKKERFSLILESASTNQTSMYLCASSSFNQPQHFGDGTRLSIL.

The rearrangement uses TRBV20-1 and TRBJ2-7, with 9 positions matching TRBD2. The V segment lost 6 bases and the J segment 0 bases; nucleotides outside the gene matches: 12. Germline V gene lookup returns CDR1 DFQATT and CDR2 SNEGSKA (reference sequence). The length of the CDR3 is 16 residues. CDR3 bases: TGCAGTGCATCCGGGACTAGCCTTACGATCTCCTACGAGCAGTACTTC. This gives the protein CSASGTSLTISYEQYF.

This clonotype showed up just a few times. V gene TRBV3-1 combines with J gene TRBJ2-2; D is undetermined. In germline, CDR1 is LGHDT, CDR2 YNNKEL (reference sequence). V was shortened by 1 base and J by 5 bases, with 5 bases between the two germline ends. This CDR3 region has 13 residues. The CDR3 nucleotides are TGTGCCAGCAGCCAAGTAAGAACCGGGGAGCTGTTTTTT. It translates to CASSQVRTGELFF.

There are a few counts of this clonotype. The chain couples TRBV15 to TRBJ2-3; D gene unclear. The CDR3 runs 15 residues. Germline CDR1 is LNHNV and CDR2 is YYDKDF (reference sequence). Deletions cut 5 bases from V and 2 bases from J, with 14 bases between. The CDR3 coding sequence is TGTGCCACCAGCCCCCGGAGACCCCTCACAGATACGCAGTATTTT. This sequence encodes CATSPRRPLTDTQYF.

This clonotype was counted between two and nine times. The CDR3 loop reads CASSLDGGPYEQYF. The CDR3 DNA sequence: TGCGCCAGCAGCTTGGACGGAGGACCTTACGAGCAGTACTTC. The chain has TRBV5-1 and TRBJ2-7, with D possibly being TRBD2 (5 bases). Germline assignment: CDR1 SGHRS and CDR2 YFSETQ. The CDR3 is 14 residues long. Trimming shortened V by 0 bases and J by 4 bases, and 11 bases separated the two germline ends.

This clonotype has at least ten counts. The chain recombines TRBV12-3 or TRBV12-4 with TRBJ1-2; D is ambiguous. V lost 8 bases to trimming and J lost 2 bases, with 12 bases between them. The CDR3 covers 13 residues. CDR3 in DNA: TGTGCCAGCGGGGTCCGGGGAAACTATGGCTACACCTTC. Translated, it gives CASGVRGNYGYTF.

The sample holds many counts of this clonotype. The V and J genes are TRBV4-3 and TRBJ2-7; D may be TRBD1 or TRBD2 (5 bases each). The ends were cut back, 3 bases at V and 5 bases at J, with 8 bases in the middle. The CDR3 runs to 12 residues. Germline V CDR1 and CDR2: LGHNA, YSLEER. The CDR3 loop is CASSQQGDEQYF. In DNA form, the CDR3 reads TGCGCCAGCAGCCAGCAGGGAGACGAGCAGTACTTC.

This clonotype was seen repeatedly, ten times or more. The chain couples TRBV2 to TRBJ2-2; no clear D. CDR3 length: 15 residues. Germline CDR1 is SNHLY and CDR2 is FYNNEI. Between the trimmed V and J ends, which lost 3 bases and 1 base, there was a span of 9 bases. The CDR3, as DNA: TGTGCCAGCAGTGATACGCGGATGAACACCGGGGAGCTGTTTTTT. As protein: CASSDTRMNTGELFF.

This clonotype was seen repeatedly, ten times or more. This sequence joins TRBV28 and TRBJ1-5, with D perhaps matching TRBD1 (5 bases). This CDR3 region has 16 residues. In germline, CDR1 is MDHEN, CDR2 SYDVKM. V dropped 3 bases and J dropped 6 bases, with 18 bases sitting between them. The chain's CDR3 is CASSLIAGPFCQPQHF. In DNA, the CDR3 is TGTGCCAGCAGTTTGATAGCGGGGCCGTTTTGTCAGCCCCAGCATTTT.

The CDR3 coding sequence is TGCAGTGCTAGAGATCTCCGACAGGGGGCTCACAATCAGCCCCAGCATTTT. It codes for CSARDLRQGAHNQPQHF. The chain couples TRBV20-1 to TRBJ1-5; 10 positions agree with TRBD1. CDR1 and CDR2 from the germline V gene are DFQATT and SNEGSKA (reference sequence). This CDR3 is built from 17 residues. The V gene end was trimmed by 0 bases and the J gene end by 3 bases; junction bases not matched to a gene: 8.

At least ten counts were recorded for this clonotype. The chain has TRBV29-1 and TRBJ2-7, with 9 nucleotides matching TRBD1. V lost 6 bases, J lost 6 bases, and 9 bases stayed unmatched. In germline, CDR1 is SQVTM, CDR2 ANQGSEA. The CDR3 is 13 residues long. CDR3 protein: CSVGEGQGGEQYF. The CDR3 DNA is TGCAGCGTAGGCGAGGGACAGGGCGGCGAGCAGTACTTC.

This clonotype was seen ten or more times. The chain employs TRBV27 and TRBJ2-1; 8 nucleotides agree with TRBD2. Trimming took 6 bases from V and 7 from J; bases not matched to a gene: 14. The CDR3 totals 16 residues. Germline CDR1 MNHEY, CDR2 SMNVEV (reference sequence). The CDR3 DNA reads TGTGCCAGCAGCCGCCCGGGGCGGGAGGCCGTAAATGAGCAGTTCTTC. Protein sequence: CASSRPGREAVNEQFF.

This clonotype was observed a handful of times. J is TRBJ2-5 and V is TRBV7-2; perhaps TRBD2 as D (6 bases). CDR3 size: 15 residues. V was trimmed by 4 bases and J by 2 bases, leaving 14 bases between them. The V gene's germline CDR1 is SGHTA and CDR2 FQGNSA. CDR3 coding DNA: TGTGCCAGCAGCTCCTTTGGGGGGAATCAAGAGACCCAGTACTTC. Residues: CASSSFGGNQETQYF.

This chain joins TRBV7-2 and TRBJ1-5; D gene uncertain. The length of the CDR3 is 13 residues. Trimming left V 4 bases short and J 5 bases short, with 9 bases between. Germline values: CDR1 SGHTA, CDR2 FQGNSA. The CDR3 sequence is CASSSRWDQPQHF. CDR3 sequence (DNA): TGTGCCAGCAGCTCCCGGTGGGATCAGCCCCAGCATTTT. Combining the CDR3 with reference TRBV7-2 and TRBJ1-5 gives the whole variable domain GAGVSQSPSNKVTEKGKDVELRCDPISGHTALYWYRQSLGQGLEFLIYFQGNSAPDKSGLPSDRFSAERTGGSVSTLTIQRTQQEDSAVYLCASSSRWDQPQHFGDGTRLSIL.

The chain combines TRBV12-3 or TRBV12-4 with TRBJ2-1; 8 nucleotides agree with TRBD2. After removal of 0 bases from V and 8 bases from J, the junction contained 9 bases not matched to a gene. This CDR3 is built from 16 residues. The CDR3 reads CASSLAGSGSIYEQFF. CDR3 bases: TGTGCCAGCAGTTTAGCGGGGAGCGGGAGTATCTATGAGCAGTTCTTC.

This clonotype was recorded many times. The chain has TRBV10-3 and TRBJ1-2; D not certain. Germline lookup yields CDR1 ENHRY and CDR2 SYGVKD. V lost 2 bases and J 6 bases, leaving 16 bases between the germline ends. The CDR3 has 15 residues. The DNA of the CDR3 is TGTGCCATCAGTGAGGCCCTTCCGGGCACTCATGGCTACACCTTC. As protein: CAISEALPGTHGYTF.

The V and J genes are TRBV28 and TRBJ1-5; 7 nucleotides agree with TRBD1. V shed 7 bases, J shed 2 bases, and the junction held 5 bases outside the gene matches. CDR1 is MDHEN, CDR2 SYDVKM, per germline. The CDR3 is 14 amino acids. DNA of the CDR3: TGTGCCAGCACGGCAGGGGGTCGCAATCAGCCCCAGCATTTT. It translates to CASTAGGRNQPQHF.

This clonotype was seen only a few times. The V call is TRBV30, the J call TRBJ1-3; D might be TRBD1 (5 bases). Germline V gives CDR1 GTSNPN, CDR2 SVGIG (reference sequence). Trimming removed 8 bases at V and 2 bases at J, with 13 bases between. This CDR3 contains 13 residues. CDR3 DNA sequence: TGTGCCGCTCAGGGTAATACTGGAAACACCATATATTTT. This sequence encodes CAAQGNTGNTIYF.

This clonotype has ten or more counts. This is likely a read error, given that the CDR3 carries no conserved phenylalanine or tryptophan at its end. It is unclear where the CDR3 begins or ends on the DNA, so no DNA is shown, and the CDR3 is as TCRdb lists it. The chain is built from TRBV7-9 and TRBJ2-7; the table calls TRBD1, which could not be checked here. Germline lookup yields CDR1 SEHNR and CDR2 FQNEAQ (reference sequence). Ends included, the CDR3 has 13 residues. The CDR3 here is CASSLAGTATLFA.

This clonotype was detected only a few times. V usage is TRBV2 and J usage is TRBJ2-2; D not resolved. Germline V gene data show CDR1 as SNHLY and CDR2 as FYNNEI. This CDR3 has 13 amino acids. The germline V and J ends were trimmed by 11 bases and 4 bases, with 14 bases remaining between them. CDR3 sequence: CAGIAPGTGELFF. CDR3 nucleotides: TGTGCCGGGATAGCCCCTGGCACCGGGGAGCTGTTTTTT.

The chain links TRBV4-3 to TRBJ2-3; tentative D call: TRBD2 (7 bases). With 0 bases removed from V and 5 bases from J, the gap between germline ends came to 18 bases. This CDR3 has 17 amino acids. The germline V gene encodes CDR1 LGHNA and CDR2 YSLEER. CDR3 in DNA: TGCGCCAGCAGCCAAGAGTGGGGGCTAGCGGAAAAAGATACGCAGTATTTT. It specifies CASSQEWGLAEKDTQYF.

The CDR3, as DNA: TGTGCCAGCTCACCGCTTAGCGTTGGAGGGACAGATACGCAGTATTTT. Translation gives CASSPLSVGGTDTQYF. The rearrangement uses TRBV18 and TRBJ2-3; D may be TRBD2 (6 bases). The CDR3 length is 16 residues. Germline V gives CDR1 KGHSH, CDR2 LQKENI. V lost 3 bases, J lost 3 bases, and 16 bases lay in between.

Ten or more counts support this clonotype. The chain employs TRBV6-2 or TRBV6-3 and TRBJ1-1; tentatively, D is TRBD1 (6 bases). This CDR3 comprises 16 residues. V was pared by 0 bases and J by 4 bases, with 15 bases between. The germline CDR1 and CDR2 sequences are MNHEY and SVGEGT. As DNA, the CDR3 is TGTGCCAGCAGTTACTCGAGTTCAGGGGTTGGCACTGAAGCTTTCTTT. Its protein product is CASSYSSSGVGTEAFF.